These T cell receptor beta chains were read from a single sample in a study of T cell changes during pregnancy in multiple sclerosis. Profiled with immunoSEQ multiplex PCR; TCRdb holds only in-frame clones, not every one. This table holds tens of thousands of clones, about nine tenths found once. Sample: CD4+ T cells from peripheral blood mononuclear cells, taken after pregnancy. The receptors here all came from a female donor with multiple sclerosis, enrolled in a pregnancy study. CDR3s include the opening cysteine and the closing phenylalanine or tryptophan. The D gene is left open where the match is weak. Some rows have no size entry. The others give once, few or many, or a class for an expanded clone.

D gene	clone size	V gene	J gene	CDR3 protein	CDR3 DNA
-	-	TRBV7-9	TRBJ1-6	CASPTEGTYSPLHF	TGTGCCAGCCCCACCGAGGGGACTTATTCACCCCTCCACTTT
-	once	TRBV19	TRBJ1-2	CASQGTGANYGYTF	TGTGCCAGCCAGGGAACGGGGGCTAACTATGGCTACACCTTC
-	-	TRBV6-5	TRBJ1-1	CASSYHGQGTEAFF	TGTGCCAGCAGTTACCATGGGCAGGGCACTGAAGCTTTCTTT
-	once	TRBV9	TRBJ2-5	CASSVGPTVGLETQYF	TGTGCCAGCAGCGTAGGGCCGACAGTGGGGTTGGAGACCCAGTACTTC
TRBD1	-	TRBV11-2	TRBJ1-2	CASSPTGLYGYTF	TGTGCCAGCAGCCCGACAGGGCTCTATGGCTACACCTTC
-	-	TRBV6-6	TRBJ2-7	CASSYSRSGSGEQYF	TGTGCCAGCAGTTACTCGAGGAGCGGCTCGGGGGAGCAGTACTTC
-	-	TRBV4-2	TRBJ2-5	CASSQRDNQETQYF	TGTGCCAGCAGCCAAAGGGACAACCAAGAGACCCAGTACTTC
-	-	TRBV6-5	TRBJ1-1	CASSTRTVMNTEAFF	TGTGCCAGCAGTACCAGGACAGTAATGAACACTGAAGCTTTCTTT
-	-	TRBV6-5	TRBJ2-3	CATLEADTQYF	TGTGCCACCCTAGAAGCAGATACGCAGTATTTT
TRBD1	-	TRBV7-2	TRBJ2-7	CASSLVGQPSYEQYF	TGTGCCAGCAGCTTAGTGGGACAGCCGTCCTACGAGCAGTACTTC
-	-	TRBV7-9	TRBJ1-2	CASSSLGASYRYTF	TGTGCCAGCAGCTCCCTGGGCGCTTCCTATCGCTACACCTTC
-	-	TRBV5-1	TRBJ1-1	CASSLGRARGTEAFF	TGCGCCAGCAGCTTGGGGAGGGCGCGGGGGACTGAAGCTTTCTTT
TRBD1	-	TRBV7-6	TRBJ1-1	CASSFSTGARHEAFF	TGTGCCAGCAGCTTTTCGACAGGGGCCCGCCATGAAGCTTTCTTT
-	-	TRBV30	TRBJ1-4	CAWSGKGGKLFF	TGTGCCTGGAGTGGGAAGGGGGGGAAACTGTTTTTT
-	-	TRBV4-1	TRBJ1-5	CASSRVGSPGQPQHF	TGCGCCAGCAGCCGCGTGGGATCCCCGGGGCAGCCCCAGCATTTT
-	-	TRBV7-8	TRBJ1-1	CASSLGTGQNTEAFF	TGTGCCAGCAGCTTAGGAACAGGACAGAACACTGAAGCTTTCTTT
TRBD2	-	TRBV7-3	TRBJ2-1	CASSPRTSLGNEQFF	TGTGCCAGCAGCCCCCGGACTAGTTTGGGCAATGAGCAGTTCTTC
-	-	TRBV10-3	TRBJ2-5	CAIKGVQETQYF	TGTGCCATCAAGGGGGTCCAAGAGACCCAGTACTTC
TRBD1	-	TRBV5-3	TRBJ2-5	CARSYRGLETQYF	TGTGCCAGAAGCTACAGGGGGCTGGAGACCCAGTACTTC
-	-	TRBV6-5	TRBJ2-5	CASSLRIQETQYF	TGTGCCAGCAGTTTGCGGATCCAAGAGACCCAGTACTTC
-	-	TRBV7-3	TRBJ2-3	CASSPTPGVGTDTQYF	TGTGCCAGCAGCCCTACCCCCGGGGTTGGCACAGATACGCAGTATTTT
TRBD1	-	TRBV7-3	TRBJ1-4	CASSPTGLEGEKLFF	TGTGCCAGCAGCCCGACAGGGTTGGAGGGTGAAAAACTGTTTTTT
-	once	TRBV6-6	TRBJ2-7	CASSWGGKQYF	TGTGCCAGCAGCTGGGGCGGGAAGCAGTACTTC
-	once	TRBV5-1	TRBJ1-2	CASSLGNRDSYGYTF	TGCGCCAGCAGCTTGGGGAACAGGGATAGCTATGGCTACACCTTC
-	-	TRBV7-3	TRBJ1-1	CASSLDNLNTEAFF	TGTGCCAGCAGCTTAGACAACTTGAACACTGAAGCTTTCTTT
TRBD1	few	TRBV6-6	TRBJ1-5	CASTRDRGGSNQPQHF	TGTGCCAGCACTAGGGACAGGGGTGGAAGCAATCAGCCCCAGCATTTT